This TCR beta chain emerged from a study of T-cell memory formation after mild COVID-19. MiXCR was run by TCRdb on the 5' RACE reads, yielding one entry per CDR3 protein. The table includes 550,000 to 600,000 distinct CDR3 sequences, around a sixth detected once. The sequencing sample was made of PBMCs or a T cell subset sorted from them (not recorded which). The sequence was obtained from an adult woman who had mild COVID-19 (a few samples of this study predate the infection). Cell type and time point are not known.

The CDR3 nucleotides are TGCAGTGCTACTGACAGTTACTATGGCTACACCTTC. Translation: CSATDSYYGYTF. The chain links TRBV20-1 to TRBJ1-2; perhaps TRBD1 as D (5 bases). CDR1 DFQATT and CDR2 SNEGSKA come from the germline V gene (reference sequence). V lost 4 bases and J lost 3, with 9 bases in between. This CDR3 has 12 amino acids.